A single sample gave rise to the 18 T cell receptor beta chains below, sequenced in a study of CD8+CD57+ T cells in acquired aplastic anemia. Both TCR beta VDJ combination and CDR3 sequence profiling were carried out. Genomic DNA was the template for this profiling. MiXCR, run by TCRdb on the reads, gives a single entry per CDR3 protein. The repertoire holds 150,000 to 180,000 distinct CDR3 sequences, with approximately 52% as singletons. Patients who underwent sequencing had shown CD8+CD57+ cell expansion by flow cytometry. The sequencing sample was made of sorted CD4+, CD8+, or CD8+CD57+ T cells (not recorded which) from PBMCs. The receptor source for this set is a human donor with aplastic anemia.

This clonotype was recorded many times. This rearrangement joins TRBV7-9 to TRBJ2-7; 8 bases match TRBD1. The CDR3 spans 15 residues. Unmatched junction bases numbered 11, after V lost 5 bases and J lost 5 bases. Germline CDR1 reads SEHNR; CDR2 reads FQNEAQ (reference sequence). CDR3 in amino acids: CASSGIDRGYHEQYF. The CDR3 coding sequence is TGTGCCAGCAGCGGGATAGACAGGGGATACCACGAGCAGTACTTC.

This clonotype appeared many times. The chain carries TRBV9 and TRBJ2-1; 7 nucleotides match TRBD1. From germline, CDR1 is SGDLS and CDR2 YYNGEE. The V segment lost 0 bases and the J segment 6 bases; nucleotides outside the gene matches: 18. The CDR3 is 19 residues long. The CDR3 loop reads CASSVGGYRGHLPGNEQFF. CDR3 bases: TGTGCCAGCAGCGTAGGCGGGTACAGGGGCCACCTCCCTGGCAATGAGCAGTTCTTC.

This sequence joins TRBV10-3 and TRBJ1-6; no firm D call. This CDR3 has 11 residues. The V end lost 8 bases, the J end lost 5 bases, and 4 bases lay between the germline ends. CDR1 and CDR2 (germline): ENHRY, SYGVKD. As DNA, the CDR3 is TGTGCCATCGGGAATAATTCACCCCTCCACTTT. Translation gives CAIGNNSPLHF.

The chain joins TRBV29-1 to TRBJ1-3; TRBD1 is a possible D gene (5 bases). Germline lookup yields CDR1 SQVTM and CDR2 ANQGSEA. CDR3 length equals 15 residues. Trimming took off 4 bases at V and 6 bases at J, with 19 bases between the two ends. As DNA, the CDR3 is TGCAGCGTTGTTCAGACAGCGGAGCGCTTAAACACCATATATTTT. Encoded protein: CSVVQTAERLNTIYF.

V is TRBV9 and J is TRBJ2-7, with TRBD2 identical over 9 bases. Germline CDR1 SGDLS, CDR2 YYNGEE. This CDR3 is 16 amino acids long. J lost 4 bases, V lost 4 bases, and 12 bases had no gene match. The CDR3 bases are TGTGCCAGCAGCCCCCCAGAGATAGCGGGGGCTTACGAGCAGTACTTC. Protein: CASSPPEIAGAYEQYF.

The chain is built from TRBV19 and TRBJ2-5; unclear D gene. The CDR3 has 15 amino acids. Trimming shortened V by 5 bases and J by 5 bases, and 18 bases separated the two germline ends. Germline CDR1 reads LNHDA; CDR2 reads SQIVND (reference sequence). CDR3 coding DNA: TGTGCCAGTAGTCCCTCCGGAGTAGCCGGGGAGACCCAGTACTTC. As protein: CASSPSGVAGETQYF. Full variable domain (rest looked up from reference TRBV19 and TRBJ2-5): DGGITQSPKYLFRKEGQNVTLSCEQNLNHDAMYWYRQDPGQGLRLIYYSQIVNDFQKGDIAEGYSVSREKKESFPLTVTSAQKNPTAFYLCASSPSGVAGETQYFGPGTRLLVL.

This clonotype has at least ten counts. V and J are TRBV13 and TRBJ2-7; 10 bases fit TRBD1. V dropped 4 bases and J dropped 4; count of bases not matched to a gene: 4. The V gene's germline CDR1 is PRHDT and CDR2 FYEKMQ (reference sequence). The CDR3 is 14 residues long. This chain's CDR3 is CASSSRDRGYEQYF. CDR3 nucleotide sequence: TGTGCCAGCAGCTCCCGGGACAGGGGTTACGAGCAGTACTTC.

The rearrangement uses TRBV20-1 and TRBJ1-2, with D maybe TRBD1 (5 bases). Per germline, CDR1 DFQATT and CDR2 SNEGSKA (reference sequence). Trimming stripped 3 bases from V and 8 bases from J, with 16 bases between. The CDR3 loop spans 13 amino acids. The CDR3 nucleotides are TGCAGTGCTAGGGGGGGAGTTCGTTCGGGCTACACCTTC. It translates to CSARGGVRSGYTF.

The rearrangement links TRBV25-1 to TRBJ2-1, with D unresolved. The CDR3 runs to 13 residues. The germline CDR1 and CDR2 sequences are MGHDK and SYGVNS. V was clipped by 1 base and J by 12 bases, with 13 bases between them. Here the CDR3 reads CASSESAHGTQFF. In DNA, the CDR3 is TGTGCCAGCAGTGAATCCGCACACGGAACGCAGTTCTTC.

This chain uses TRBV7-2 with TRBJ2-1; D possibly uses TRBD1 or TRBD2 (5 bases each). CDR1 and CDR2 (germline): SGHTA, FQGNSA. Trimming removed 1 base from V and 9 bases from J, with 10 bases in between. The CDR3 length is 13 residues. In DNA form, the CDR3 reads TGTGCCAGCAGCTTAGACTTTGGGGGTGAGCAGTTCTTC. Translating gives CASSLDFGGEQFF.

The J gene is TRBJ1-5, the V gene TRBV2; D unclear. Germline CDR1 is SNHLY and CDR2 is FYNNEI. Trimming left V 3 bases short and J 6 bases short, with 9 bases between. CDR3 length: 13 amino acids. The DNA for the CDR3 is TGTGCCAGCAGTGACAGGTGGGGTCAGCCCCAGCATTTT. Its translation is CASSDRWGQPQHF. The full variable domain, rest sourced from reference TRBV2 and TRBJ1-5, is EPEVTQTPSHQVTQMGQEVILRCVPISNHLYFYWYRQILGQKVEFLVSFYNNEISEKSEIFDDQFSVERPDGSNFTLKIRSTKLEDSAMYFCASSDRWGQPQHFGDGTRLSIL.

This clonotype was observed a handful of times. A single base separates this from a much larger clone, so it may be a read error. The chain recombines TRBV19 with TRBJ2-7, with 8 bases aligning to TRBD1. The germline gives CDR1 LNHDA, CDR2 SQIVND (reference sequence). After removal of 3 bases from V and 6 bases from J, the junction contained 7 bases not matched to a gene. The CDR3 is made up of 14 amino acids. The CDR3 spells CASSIGQGPCEQYF. Written as DNA, the CDR3 is TGTGCCAGTAGTATCGGACAGGGCCCCTGCGAGCAGTACTTC.

This clonotype was picked up many times. This chain connects TRBV11-3 to TRBJ1-2; D perhaps matches TRBD1 (6 bases). The CDR3 length is 13 residues. Germline CDR1 reads SGHNT; CDR2 reads YENEEA. Trimming cost V 1 base and J 7 bases, with 10 bases left between them. CDR3 sequence reads: CASSLAQGRGYTF. CDR3 bases: TGTGCCAGCAGCTTAGCACAGGGCCGTGGCTACACCTTC.

This clonotype was detected ten times or more. This chain connects TRBV13 to TRBJ2-5; tentatively, D is TRBD1 (6 bases). There are 17 residues in the CDR3. Trimming removed 5 bases at V and 0 bases at J, with 19 bases between. Germline V gene lookup returns CDR1 PRHDT and CDR2 FYEKMQ (reference sequence). CDR3 nucleotide sequence: TGTGCCAGCAGCCAATCTACAGGGCCCCCAAACCAAGAGACCCAGTACTTC. Its protein is CASSQSTGPPNQETQYF. The full variable domain, in which reference TRBV13 and TRBJ2-5 provide the parts outside the CDR3, is AAGVIQSPRHLIKEKRETATLKCYPIPRHDTVYWYQQGPGQDPQFLISFYEKMQSDKGSIPDRFSAQQFSDYHSELNMSSLELGDSALYFCASSQSTGPPNQETQYFGPGTRLLVL.

In regard to this clonotype: Relative to the germline gene, one junction end is altered; a read error may explain this. J is TRBJ2-5 and V is TRBV15; TRBD2 aligns across 8 bases. Germline values: CDR1 LNHNV, CDR2 YYDKDF (reference sequence). The CDR3 is 12 amino acids. CDR3 coding DNA: TGTGCCATCAGCTCCGCGGGAGGGACCCAGTACTTC. It codes for CAISSAGGTQYF. Supplemented by reference TRBV15 and TRBJ2-5, the full variable domain reads DAMVIQNPRYQVTQFGKPVTLSCSQTLNHNVMYWYQQKSSQAPKLLFHYYDKDFNNEADTPDNFQSRRPNTSFCFLDIRSPGLGDTAMYLCAISSAGGTQYFGPGTRLLVL.

This clonotype has a single count. CDR3 amino acids: CASSAKIEGPSGGAPQETQYF. In nucleotides, the CDR3 is TGTGCCAGCAGTGCTAAAATCGAAGGTCCTAGCGGGGGGGCCCCTCAAGAGACCCAGTACTTC. The rearrangement links TRBV25-1 to TRBJ2-5; 12 positions agree with TRBD2. CDR3 length: 21 amino acids. After removal of 4 bases from V and 2 bases from J, the junction contained 20 bases not matched to a gene. The germline gives CDR1 MGHDK, CDR2 SYGVNS.

V and J are TRBV19 and TRBJ2-2; D not resolved. With 5 bases removed from V and 9 bases from J, the gap between germline ends came to 1 base. This CDR3 is built from 9 residues. Per the germline V gene, CDR1 is LNHDA and CDR2 is SQIVND (reference sequence). In nucleotides, the CDR3 is TGTGCCAGTAGTTGGGAGCTGTTTTTT. Translating it yields CASSWELFF.

Notes on this clonotype: Since a much larger clone is just one base distant, this may be a read error. This chain joins TRBV11-1 and TRBJ2-7; 7 bases agree with TRBD1. V lost 3 bases and J lost 2; bases outside the gene matches: 7. The germline V gene has CDR1 SGHAT and CDR2 FQDESV (reference sequence). The CDR3 length is 15 residues. CDR3 sequence: CASSFTTGLPYEQYF. The CDR3 region has the DNA TGTGCCAGCAGCTTTACGACAGGGCTTCCCTACGAGCAGTACTTC.